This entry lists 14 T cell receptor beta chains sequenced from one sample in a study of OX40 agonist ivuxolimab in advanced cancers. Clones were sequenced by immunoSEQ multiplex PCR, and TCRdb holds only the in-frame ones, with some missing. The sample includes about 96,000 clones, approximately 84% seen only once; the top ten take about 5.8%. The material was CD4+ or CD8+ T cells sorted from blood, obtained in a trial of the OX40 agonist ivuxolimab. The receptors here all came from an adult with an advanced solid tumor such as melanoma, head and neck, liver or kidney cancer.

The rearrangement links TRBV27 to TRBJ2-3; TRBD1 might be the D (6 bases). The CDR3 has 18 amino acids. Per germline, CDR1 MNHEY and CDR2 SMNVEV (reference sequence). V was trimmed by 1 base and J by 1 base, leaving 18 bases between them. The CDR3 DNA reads TGTGCCAGCAGTTTATGGCCACCTACAGGGCTCCGCACAGATACGCAGTATTTT. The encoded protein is CASSLWPPTGLRTDTQYF.

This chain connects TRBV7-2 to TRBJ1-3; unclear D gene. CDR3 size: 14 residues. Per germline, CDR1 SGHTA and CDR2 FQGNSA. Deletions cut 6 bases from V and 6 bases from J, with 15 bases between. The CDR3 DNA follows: TGTGCCAGCAGTCTTACCACGGGTTCAAACACCATATATTTT. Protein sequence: CASSLTTGSNTIYF.

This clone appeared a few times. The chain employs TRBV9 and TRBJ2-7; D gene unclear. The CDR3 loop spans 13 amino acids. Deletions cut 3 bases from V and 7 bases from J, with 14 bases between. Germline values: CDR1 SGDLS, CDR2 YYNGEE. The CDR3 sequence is CASSETLGEEQYF. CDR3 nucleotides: TGTGCCAGCAGCGAGACCCTAGGAGAGGAGCAGTACTTC.

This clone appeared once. In DNA, the CDR3 is TGTGCCAGTAGACCGGCGGTCACCTACGAGCAGTACTTC. Protein: CASRPAVTYEQYF. V is TRBV19 and J is TRBJ2-7; unclear D gene. Trimming pared 6 bases from V and 2 bases from J, leaving 11 bases between. The CDR3 extends over 13 amino acids. The germline V gene has CDR1 LNHDA and CDR2 SQIVND (reference sequence).

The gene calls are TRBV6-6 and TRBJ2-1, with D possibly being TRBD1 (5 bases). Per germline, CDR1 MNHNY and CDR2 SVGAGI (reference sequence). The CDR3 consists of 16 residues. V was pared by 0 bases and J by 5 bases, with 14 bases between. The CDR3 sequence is CASSYSKSWGHNEQFF. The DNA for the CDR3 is TGTGCCAGCAGTTACTCGAAGTCCTGGGGCCACAATGAGCAGTTCTTC.

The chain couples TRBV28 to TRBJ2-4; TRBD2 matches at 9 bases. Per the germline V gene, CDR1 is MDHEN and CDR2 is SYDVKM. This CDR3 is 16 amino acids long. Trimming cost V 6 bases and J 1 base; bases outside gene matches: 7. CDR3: CASSLSGSGAKNIQYF. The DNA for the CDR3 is TGTGCCAGCAGCCTTAGCGGGAGTGGGGCCAAAAACATTCAGTACTTC.

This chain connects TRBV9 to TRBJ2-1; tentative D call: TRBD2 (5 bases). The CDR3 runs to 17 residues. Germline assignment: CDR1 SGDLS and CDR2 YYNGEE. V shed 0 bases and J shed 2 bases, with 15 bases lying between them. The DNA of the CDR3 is TGTGCCAGCAGCGTAGCCGTACCCGGAGGAGCCTACAATGAGCAGTTCTTC. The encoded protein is CASSVAVPGGAYNEQFF.

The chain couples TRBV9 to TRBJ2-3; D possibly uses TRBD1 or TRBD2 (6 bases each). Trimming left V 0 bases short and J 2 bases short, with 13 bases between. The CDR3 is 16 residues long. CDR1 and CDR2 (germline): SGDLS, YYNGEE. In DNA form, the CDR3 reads TGTGCCAGCAGCGTAGAGGGGGGCACCATCACAGATACGCAGTATTTT. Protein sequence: CASSVEGGTITDTQYF.

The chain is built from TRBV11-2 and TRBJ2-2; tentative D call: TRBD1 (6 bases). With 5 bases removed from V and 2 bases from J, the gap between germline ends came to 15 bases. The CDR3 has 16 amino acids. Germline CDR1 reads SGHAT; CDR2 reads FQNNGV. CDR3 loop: CASSTTTGTNTGELFF. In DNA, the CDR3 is TGTGCCAGCAGCACAACGACCGGGACAAACACCGGGGAGCTGTTTTTT.

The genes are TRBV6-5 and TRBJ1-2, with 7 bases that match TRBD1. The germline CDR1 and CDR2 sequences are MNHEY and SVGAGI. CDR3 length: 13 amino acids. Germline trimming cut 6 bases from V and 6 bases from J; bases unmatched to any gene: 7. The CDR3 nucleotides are TGTGCCAGCAGACCCGACAGGGTGGATGGCTACACCTTC. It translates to CASRPDRVDGYTF.

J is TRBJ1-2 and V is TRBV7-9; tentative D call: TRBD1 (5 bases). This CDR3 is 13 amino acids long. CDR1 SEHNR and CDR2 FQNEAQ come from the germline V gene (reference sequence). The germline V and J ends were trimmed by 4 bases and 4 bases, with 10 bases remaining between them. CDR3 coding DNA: TGTGCCAGCAGCTCAGGGCTTCTCTATGGCTACACCTTC. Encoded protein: CASSSGLLYGYTF.

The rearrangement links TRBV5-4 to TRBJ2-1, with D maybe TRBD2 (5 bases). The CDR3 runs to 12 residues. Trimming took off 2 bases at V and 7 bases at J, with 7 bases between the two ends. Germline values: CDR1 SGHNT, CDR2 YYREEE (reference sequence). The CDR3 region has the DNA TGTGCCAGCAGCTTCGGCGGGAATGAGCAGTTCTTC. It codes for CASSFGGNEQFF.

CDR3 residues: CAWREDGRGKLFF. The CDR3 DNA reads as TGTGCCTGGAGAGAAGACGGCCGTGGGAAACTGTTTTTT. This chain joins TRBV30 and TRBJ1-4; D gene ambiguous. Germline V gene sequence: CDR1 GTSNPN, CDR2 SVGIG (reference sequence). The CDR3 covers 13 residues. V was pared by 3 bases and J by 11 bases, with 16 bases between.

This CDR3 reads CASSSQTGGYGYTF. CDR3 nucleotide sequence: TGTGCCAGCAGCTCCCAAACAGGGGGCTATGGCTACACCTTC. V and J are TRBV7-2 and TRBJ1-2; 8 bases are shared with TRBD1. CDR1 is SGHTA, CDR2 FQGNSA, per germline. With 4 bases clipped from V and 4 bases from J, the junction kept 5 bases outside the gene matches. The CDR3 sequence is 14 residues long.